This TCR beta chain was observed in a study of OX40 agonist ivuxolimab in advanced cancers. At the level of the study: An agonistic human IgG2 monoclonal antibody against OX40 (CD134) was given. Study-wide findings and caveats: CD4+ T cells averaged fewer expanded clones than CD8+ T cells.

TCRdb's table, derived via immunoSEQ multiplex PCR, lists solely in-frame clones and lacks some. Here the sample spans around 48,000 clones, 83% being singletons. A note on this clone: Its specificity is not known.

Baseline, cycle 4 day 1, and cycle 7 day 1 were the blood sampling points. V shed 5 bases and J 6 bases; nucleotides not matched to a gene: 7. Germline V gene data show CDR1 as SGHAT and CDR2 as FQNNGV. The CDR3 sequence is 16 residues long. This specimen consisted of CD4+ or CD8+ T cells sorted from blood, obtained in a trial of the OX40 agonist ivuxolimab. This chain uses TRBV11-2 with TRBJ2-3; 14 bases are shared with TRBD2. This sequence originates from an adult with an advanced solid tumor such as melanoma, head and neck, liver or kidney cancer. In DNA, the CDR3 is TGTGCCAGCAGCCTGACTAGCGGGGGGGCTCGGGATACGCAGTATTTT. Amino acids: CASSLTSGGARDTQYF.